The 15 T cell receptor beta chains reported below all come from one sample, sequenced in a study of siplizumab effects on memory and regulatory T cells. TCRdb keeps only in-frame clones here, not all; method: immunoSEQ multiplex PCR. In the table there are some 99,000 clones, 92% of which are singletons. Specimen: Tregs sorted from blood. Receptors originate from a human donor in good health.

The chain combines TRBV29-1 with TRBJ2-1; D is unresolved. Germline values: CDR1 SQVTM, CDR2 ANQGSEA. CDR3 size: 12 residues. Trimming pared 3 bases from V and 2 bases from J, leaving 5 bases between. CDR3 region: CSVDDPYNEQFF. Written as DNA, the CDR3 is TGCAGCGTTGACGACCCCTACAATGAGCAGTTCTTC.

The V and J genes are TRBV5-3 and TRBJ2-1; D is possibly TRBD1 (5 bases). TRBV5-3 is labeled an ORF, and its function is uncertain. The CDR3 length is 15 residues. V shed 4 bases and J shed 7 bases, with 18 bases lying between them. CDR3 DNA sequence: TGTGCCAGAAGCCTCGGCCGACAGTGGCGAAATGAGCAGTTCTTC. Encoded protein: CARSLGRQWRNEQFF.

The gene calls are TRBV5-6 and TRBJ1-2, with D possibly matching TRBD1 (5 bases). Germline V CDR1 and CDR2: SGHDT, YYEEEE. V gave up 1 base and J gave up 7 bases, with 11 bases separating them. The CDR3 is 13 residues long. The chain's CDR3 is CASSLWGFGGYTF. The CDR3, as DNA: TGTGCCAGCAGCTTGTGGGGCTTCGGTGGCTACACCTTC.

The chain uses TRBV10-3 and TRBJ1-1; 9 bases are shared with TRBD1. The V gene end was trimmed by 3 bases and the J gene end by 4 bases; junction bases not matched to a gene: 3. There are 14 residues in the CDR3. Germline CDR1 and CDR2: ENHRY and SYGVKD. The CDR3 reads CAISEGTGTTEAFF. The CDR3 region has the DNA TGTGCCATCAGTGAAGGGACAGGGACCACTGAAGCTTTCTTT.

The genes are TRBV7-8 and TRBJ1-1; TRBD1 aligns across 9 bases. J gave up 4 bases and V 5 bases, and 2 bases lay outside the gene matches. Germline V gene data show CDR1 as SGHVS and CDR2 as FQNEAQ. The length of the CDR3 is 13 residues. The CDR3 region is CASSVQGATEAFF. The CDR3, as DNA: TGTGCCAGCAGCGTACAGGGGGCCACTGAAGCTTTCTTT.

The rearrangement joins TRBV5-1 to TRBJ2-1; 9 bases align to TRBD2. V trimming: 4 bases; J trimming: 5 bases; junction bases outside the gene matches: 7. CDR3 length: 15 amino acids. Germline values: CDR1 SGHRS, CDR2 YFSETQ. CDR3 loop: CASSPSGAGHNEQFF. DNA of the CDR3: TGCGCCAGCAGCCCTAGCGGGGCCGGCCACAATGAGCAGTTCTTC.

The V and J genes are TRBV29-1 and TRBJ2-5; 7 nucleotides agree with TRBD1. V shed 6 bases, J shed 4 bases, and the junction held 2 bases outside the gene matches. CDR1 and CDR2 (germline): SQVTM, ANQGSEA. The CDR3 has 11 residues. The CDR3 DNA reads TGCAGCGTCGCAGGGGGAGAGACCCAGTACTTC. It yields the protein CSVAGGETQYF.

About this clone: The identical CDR3 is also encoded by other nucleotide sequences in the sample. The chain combines TRBV5-6 with TRBJ1-1; D gene ambiguous. This CDR3 contains 11 residues. Looked up from germline, CDR1 is SGHDT and CDR2 is YYEEEE. The ends were cut back, 0 bases at V and 5 bases at J, with 2 bases in the middle. CDR3 amino acids: CASSLATEAFF. As DNA, the CDR3 is TGTGCCAGCAGCTTGGCTACTGAAGCTTTCTTT.

V usage is TRBV6-1 and J usage is TRBJ2-2, with D tentatively TRBD1 (6 bases). The CDR3 covers 15 residues. Germline CDR1 and CDR2: MNHNS and SASEGT. V lost 7 bases, J lost 2 bases, and 14 bases lay in between. The CDR3 DNA reads as TGTGCCAGCATCCGACAGGTTATAAACACCGGGGAGCTGTTTTTT. As protein: CASIRQVINTGELFF.

This chain uses TRBV5-1 with TRBJ2-5; D not certain. Germline values: CDR1 SGHRS, CDR2 YFSETQ. The length of the CDR3 is 14 residues. The ends were cut back, 1 base at V and 3 bases at J, with 10 bases in the middle. CDR3: CASSLSGVEETQYF. The CDR3 bases are TGCGCCAGCAGCTTGTCTGGGGTTGAAGAGACCCAGTACTTC.

The V gene is TRBV6-6, the J gene TRBJ1-6; D is perhaps TRBD1 (5 bases). The CDR3 contains 15 residues. Germline V CDR1 and CDR2: MNHNY, SVGAGI (reference sequence). Trimming shortened V by 2 bases and J by 6 bases, and 11 bases separated the two germline ends. CDR3 sequence reads: CASSYDPGFNSPLHF. The CDR3 nucleotides are TGTGCCAGCAGTTACGATCCAGGGTTTAATTCACCCCTCCACTTT.

V and J are TRBV6-5 and TRBJ2-5; tentative D call: TRBD1 (5 bases). Germline-derived CDR1 and CDR2 are MNHEY and SVGAGI. The CDR3 totals 15 residues. V gave up 0 bases and J gave up 1 base, with 9 bases separating them. The CDR3 sequence: CASSYSGRAQETQYF. CDR3 sequence (DNA): TGTGCCAGCAGTTACTCCGGCAGGGCCCAAGAGACCCAGTACTTC.

Only one count was recorded for this clone. The gene calls are TRBV6-1 and TRBJ2-7; 9 positions match TRBD2. With 1 base clipped from V and 4 bases from J, the junction kept 8 bases outside the gene matches. From germline, CDR1 is MNHNS and CDR2 SASEGT. The CDR3 contains 16 residues. The CDR3 nucleotides are TGTGCCAGCAGTGAAGTAGGGACGGCGGGAGGGTACGAGCAGTACTTC. Translating gives CASSEVGTAGGYEQYF.

The chain couples TRBV25-1 to TRBJ1-2; 9 nucleotides line up with TRBD1. Per the germline V gene, CDR1 is MGHDK and CDR2 is SYGVNS. This CDR3 has 15 amino acids. Unmatched junction bases numbered 10, after V lost 6 bases and J lost 5 bases. This CDR3 is CASSFTGGAGYGYTF. The CDR3 coding sequence is TGTGCCAGCAGCTTTACAGGGGGCGCAGGGTATGGCTACACCTTC.

This chain uses TRBV10-1 with TRBJ2-3, with D perhaps TRBD2 (6 bases). The CDR3 covers 14 residues. Trimming pared 0 bases from V and 8 bases from J, leaving 12 bases between. CDR1 is WNHNN and CDR2 is SYGVQD in the germline V gene (reference sequence). CDR3 in DNA: TGCGCCAGCAGTGAGTCGGGTCGGGGGATTACGCAGTATTTT. Protein: CASSESGRGITQYF.